This TCR beta chain stems from a study of T-cell reconstitution after alpha-beta-depleted transplantation in children. The V gene lost 1 base and the J gene lost 7 bases, with 17 bases spanning the gap. This CDR3 comprises 16 residues. Germline loops: CDR1 SGHTA, CDR2 FQGNSA. Preparation of the TCRbeta library used unique molecular identifiers. TCRdb re-derived calls from the PCR reads in MiXCR, one entry per CDR3 protein. The sample records roughly 300,000 distinct CDR3 sequences, over 9% being singletons. The sample consisted of PBMCs from the stem cell graft donor, taken from the stem cell graft. The chain joins TRBV7-2 to TRBJ2-1; D may be TRBD2 (5 bases). The clonotype comes from a human donor who donated a stem cell graft to a child with acute lymphoblastic leukemia. CDR3 protein: CASSLDRGVGGNEQFF. CDR3 in DNA: TGTGCCAGCAGCTTAGATCGGGGAGTAGGCGGGAATGAGCAGTTCTTC.